Presented here are 3 T cell receptor beta chains from one specimen sequenced in a study of T-cell reconstitution after alpha-beta-depleted transplantation in children. Preparing the TCRbeta library involved the use of unique molecular identifiers. MiXCR, applied by TCRdb to the PCR reads, yields one record per CDR3 protein. Here the sample spans 550,000 to 600,000 distinct CDR3 sequences, roughly 23% being singletons. Sample: PBMCs, mostly from graft donor cells, taken 360 days after TCRalphabeta/CD19-depleted stem cell transplant. Receptors were obtained from a boy in the first two years of life who had a stem cell transplant for acute myeloid leukemia, so the T cells may come from the graft donor.

This clonotype was detected only a few times. The V and J genes are TRBV13 and TRBJ2-3; a possible D gene is TRBD2 (6 bases). CDR1 and CDR2 from the germline V gene are PRHDT and FYEKMQ (reference sequence). The CDR3 contains 15 residues. Trimming stripped 4 bases from V and 5 bases from J, with 16 bases between. The CDR3 is CASSSLGRRGDTQYF. CDR3 nucleotides: TGTGCCAGCAGCTCGCTGGGGAGGCGCGGAGATACGCAGTATTTT. Full variable domain (remainder filled in from reference TRBV13 and TRBJ2-3): AAGVIQSPRHLIKEKRETATLKCYPIPRHDTVYWYQQGPGQDPQFLISFYEKMQSDKGSIPDRFSAQQFSDYHSELNMSSLELGDSALYFCASSSLGRRGDTQYFGPGTRLTVL.

The chain links TRBV28 to TRBJ1-5, with D uncertain. The germline gives CDR1 MDHEN, CDR2 SYDVKM. V lost 3 bases and J lost 0, with 9 bases in between. This CDR3 contains 15 residues. The CDR3 here is CASSFTEHSNQPQHF. The CDR3, as DNA: TGTGCCAGCAGTTTCACAGAGCATAGCAATCAGCCCCAGCATTTT.

This rearrangement joins TRBV11-2 to TRBJ2-5; 7 bases align to TRBD1. V trimming: 5 bases; J trimming: 5 bases; junction bases outside the gene matches: 8. The germline V gene encodes CDR1 SGHAT and CDR2 FQNNGV. This CDR3 spans 14 amino acids. In DNA form, the CDR3 reads TGTGCCAGCAGCGGAGAACAGGGGTGGGAGACCCAGTACTTC. Translation: CASSGEQGWETQYF.